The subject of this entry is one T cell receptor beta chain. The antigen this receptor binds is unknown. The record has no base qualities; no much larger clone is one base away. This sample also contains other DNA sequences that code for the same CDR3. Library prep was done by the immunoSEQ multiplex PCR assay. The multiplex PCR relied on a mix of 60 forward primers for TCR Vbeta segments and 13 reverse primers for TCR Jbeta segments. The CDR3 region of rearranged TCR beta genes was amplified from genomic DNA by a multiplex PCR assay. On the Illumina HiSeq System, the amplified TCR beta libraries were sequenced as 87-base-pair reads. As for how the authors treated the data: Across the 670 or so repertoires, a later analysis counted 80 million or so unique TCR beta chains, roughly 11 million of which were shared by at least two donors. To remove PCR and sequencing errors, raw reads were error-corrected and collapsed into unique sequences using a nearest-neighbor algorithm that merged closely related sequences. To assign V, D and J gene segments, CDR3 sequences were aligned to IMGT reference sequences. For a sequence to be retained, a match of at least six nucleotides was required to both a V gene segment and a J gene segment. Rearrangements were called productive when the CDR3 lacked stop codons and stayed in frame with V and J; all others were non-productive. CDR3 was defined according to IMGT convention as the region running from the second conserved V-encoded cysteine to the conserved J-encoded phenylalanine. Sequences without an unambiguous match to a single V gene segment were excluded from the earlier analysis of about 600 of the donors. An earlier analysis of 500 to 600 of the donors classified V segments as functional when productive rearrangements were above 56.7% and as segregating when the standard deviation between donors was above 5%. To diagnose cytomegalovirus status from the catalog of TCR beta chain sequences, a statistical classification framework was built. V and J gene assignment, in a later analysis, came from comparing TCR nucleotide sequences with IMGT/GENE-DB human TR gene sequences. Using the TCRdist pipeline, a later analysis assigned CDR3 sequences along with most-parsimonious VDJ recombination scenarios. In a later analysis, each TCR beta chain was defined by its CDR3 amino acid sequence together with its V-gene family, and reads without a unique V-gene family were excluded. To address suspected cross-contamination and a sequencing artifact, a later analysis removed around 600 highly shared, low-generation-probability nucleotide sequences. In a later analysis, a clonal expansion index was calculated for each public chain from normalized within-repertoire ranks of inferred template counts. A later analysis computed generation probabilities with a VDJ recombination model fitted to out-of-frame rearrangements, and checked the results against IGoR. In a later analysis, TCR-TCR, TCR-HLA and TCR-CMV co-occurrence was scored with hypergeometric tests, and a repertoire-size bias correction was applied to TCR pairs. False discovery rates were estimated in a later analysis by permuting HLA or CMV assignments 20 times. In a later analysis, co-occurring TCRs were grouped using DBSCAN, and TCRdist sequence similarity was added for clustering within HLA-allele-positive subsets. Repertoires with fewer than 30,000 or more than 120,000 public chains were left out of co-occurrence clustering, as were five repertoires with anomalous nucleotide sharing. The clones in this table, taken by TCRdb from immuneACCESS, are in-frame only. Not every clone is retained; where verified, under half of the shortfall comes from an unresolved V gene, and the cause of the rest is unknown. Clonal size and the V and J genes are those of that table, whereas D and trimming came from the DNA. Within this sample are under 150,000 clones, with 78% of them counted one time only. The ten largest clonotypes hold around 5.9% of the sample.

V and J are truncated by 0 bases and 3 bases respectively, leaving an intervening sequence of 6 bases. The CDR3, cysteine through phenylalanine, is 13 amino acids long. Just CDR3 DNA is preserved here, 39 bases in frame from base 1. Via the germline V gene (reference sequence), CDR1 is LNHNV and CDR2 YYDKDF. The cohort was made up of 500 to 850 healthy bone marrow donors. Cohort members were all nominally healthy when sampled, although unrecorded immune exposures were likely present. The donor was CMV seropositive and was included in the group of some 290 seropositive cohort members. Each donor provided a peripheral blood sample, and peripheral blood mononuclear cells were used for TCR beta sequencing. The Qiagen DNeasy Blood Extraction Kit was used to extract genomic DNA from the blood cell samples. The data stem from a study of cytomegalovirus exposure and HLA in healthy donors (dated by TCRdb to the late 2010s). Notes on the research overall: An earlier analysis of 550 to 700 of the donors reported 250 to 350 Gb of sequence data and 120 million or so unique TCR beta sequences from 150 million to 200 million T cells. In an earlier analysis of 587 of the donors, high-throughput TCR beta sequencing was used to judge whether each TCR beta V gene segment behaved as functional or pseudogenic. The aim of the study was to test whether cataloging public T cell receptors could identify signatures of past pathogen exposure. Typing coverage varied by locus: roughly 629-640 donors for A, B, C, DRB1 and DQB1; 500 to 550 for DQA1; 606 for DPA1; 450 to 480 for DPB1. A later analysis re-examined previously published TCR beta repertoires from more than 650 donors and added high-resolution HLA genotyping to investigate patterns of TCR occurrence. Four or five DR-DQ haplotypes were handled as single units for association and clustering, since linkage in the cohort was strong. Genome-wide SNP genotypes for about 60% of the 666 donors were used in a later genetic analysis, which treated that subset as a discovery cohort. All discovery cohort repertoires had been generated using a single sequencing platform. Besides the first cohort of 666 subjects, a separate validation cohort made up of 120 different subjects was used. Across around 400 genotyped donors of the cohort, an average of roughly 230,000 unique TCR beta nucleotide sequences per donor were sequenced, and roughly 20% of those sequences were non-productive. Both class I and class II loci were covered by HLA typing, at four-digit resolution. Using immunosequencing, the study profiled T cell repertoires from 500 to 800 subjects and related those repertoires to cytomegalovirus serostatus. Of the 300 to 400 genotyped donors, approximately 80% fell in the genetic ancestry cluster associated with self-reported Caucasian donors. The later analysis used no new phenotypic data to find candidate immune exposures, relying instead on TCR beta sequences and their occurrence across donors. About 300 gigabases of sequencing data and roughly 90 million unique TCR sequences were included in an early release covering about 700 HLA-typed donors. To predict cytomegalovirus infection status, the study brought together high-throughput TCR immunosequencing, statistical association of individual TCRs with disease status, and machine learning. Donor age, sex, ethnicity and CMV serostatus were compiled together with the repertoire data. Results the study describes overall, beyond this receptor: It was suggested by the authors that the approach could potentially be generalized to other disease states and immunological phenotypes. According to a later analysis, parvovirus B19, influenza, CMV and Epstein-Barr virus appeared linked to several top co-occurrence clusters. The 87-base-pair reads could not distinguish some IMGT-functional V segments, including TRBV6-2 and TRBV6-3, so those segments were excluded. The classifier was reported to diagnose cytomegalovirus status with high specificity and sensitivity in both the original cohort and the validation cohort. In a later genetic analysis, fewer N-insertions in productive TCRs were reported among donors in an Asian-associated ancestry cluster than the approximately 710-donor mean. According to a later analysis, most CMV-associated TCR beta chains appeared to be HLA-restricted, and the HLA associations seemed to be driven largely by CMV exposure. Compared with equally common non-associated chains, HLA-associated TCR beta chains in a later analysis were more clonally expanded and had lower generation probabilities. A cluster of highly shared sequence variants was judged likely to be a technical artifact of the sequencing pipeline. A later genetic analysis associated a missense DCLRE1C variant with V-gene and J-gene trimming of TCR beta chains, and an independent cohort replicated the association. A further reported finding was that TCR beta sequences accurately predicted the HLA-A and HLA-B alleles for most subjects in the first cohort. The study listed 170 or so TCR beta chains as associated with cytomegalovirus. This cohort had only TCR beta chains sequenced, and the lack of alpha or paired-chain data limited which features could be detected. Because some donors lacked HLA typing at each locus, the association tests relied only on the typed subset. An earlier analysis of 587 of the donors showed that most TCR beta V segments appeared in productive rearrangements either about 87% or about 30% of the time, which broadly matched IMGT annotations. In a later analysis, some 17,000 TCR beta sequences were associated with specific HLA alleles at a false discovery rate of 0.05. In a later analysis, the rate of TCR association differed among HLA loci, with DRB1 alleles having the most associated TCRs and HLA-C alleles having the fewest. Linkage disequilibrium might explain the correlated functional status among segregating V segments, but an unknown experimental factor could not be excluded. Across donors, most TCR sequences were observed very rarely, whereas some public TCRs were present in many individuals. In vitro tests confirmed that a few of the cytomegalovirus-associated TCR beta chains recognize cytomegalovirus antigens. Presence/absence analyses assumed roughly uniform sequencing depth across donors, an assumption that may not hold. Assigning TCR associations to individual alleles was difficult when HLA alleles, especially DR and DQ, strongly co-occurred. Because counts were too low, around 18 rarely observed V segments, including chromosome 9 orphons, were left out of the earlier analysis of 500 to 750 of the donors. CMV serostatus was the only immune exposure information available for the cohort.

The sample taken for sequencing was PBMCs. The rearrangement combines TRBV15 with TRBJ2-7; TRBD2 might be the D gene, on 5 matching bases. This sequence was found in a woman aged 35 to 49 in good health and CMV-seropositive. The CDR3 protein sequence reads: CATSRDRGYEQYF. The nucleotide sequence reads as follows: TGTGCCACCAGCAGAGATCGGGGCTACGAGCAGTACTTC.